The rows below give T cell receptor beta chains drawn from one sample of a study of technical replicates of blood from several donors. Sequenced by immunoSEQ multiplex PCR; TCRdb stores in-frame clones only, minus some. Among around 53,000 clones listed, 90% to 95% were seen once. Sequencing was done on a sample of PBMCs. These receptors originate from a human donor in good health. Some clones in this sample may be carry-over from other donors' samples. CDR3s leave out the opening cysteine and the closing phenylalanine or tryptophan.

cdr3_aa,v_call,j_call
ASSVGTSFAVGEQF,TRBV9,TRBJ2-1
ASSQGTGSADTQY,TRBV4-3,TRBJ2-3
ASSQGPNRGKSYGYT,TRBV4-3,TRBJ1-2
ASSQGFAGSYNSPLH,TRBV4-2,TRBJ1-6
ASSDPGSADTYSNQPQH,TRBV6-1,TRBJ1-5
ASEVEWGGNQPQH,TRBV6-6,TRBJ1-5
ASGPQGLAGEQF,TRBV12-5,TRBJ2-1
ASSPLSGNTEAF,TRBV4-1,TRBJ1-1
ASSLVVAREQF,TRBV5-6,TRBJ2-1
ASSPGQGFNGQF,TRBV19,TRBJ2-1
ASSRAVQLF,TRBV2,TRBJ1-4
ASSLRSGADTQY,TRBV7-6,TRBJ2-3
ASSLGTGSSNYEQY,TRBV13,TRBJ2-7
ASSFGGMNTEAF,TRBV5-1,TRBJ1-1
ASSLSGGTDNEQF,TRBV9,TRBJ2-1
AISLDRGSGNTIY,TRBV10-3,TRBJ1-3
ASSQDQWRGSDEQY,TRBV14,TRBJ2-7
ASTGQKTGELF,TRBV2,TRBJ2-2
ASSLGGAGGRDTQY,TRBV5-4,TRBJ2-3
ASSFTQGSVTEAF,TRBV7-3,TRBJ1-1
ASSSYRGQAGELF,TRBV7-2,TRBJ2-2
ASSSGGVFRTDTQY,TRBV7-3,TRBJ2-3
ASSRTGGRDTQY,TRBV4-1,TRBJ2-3